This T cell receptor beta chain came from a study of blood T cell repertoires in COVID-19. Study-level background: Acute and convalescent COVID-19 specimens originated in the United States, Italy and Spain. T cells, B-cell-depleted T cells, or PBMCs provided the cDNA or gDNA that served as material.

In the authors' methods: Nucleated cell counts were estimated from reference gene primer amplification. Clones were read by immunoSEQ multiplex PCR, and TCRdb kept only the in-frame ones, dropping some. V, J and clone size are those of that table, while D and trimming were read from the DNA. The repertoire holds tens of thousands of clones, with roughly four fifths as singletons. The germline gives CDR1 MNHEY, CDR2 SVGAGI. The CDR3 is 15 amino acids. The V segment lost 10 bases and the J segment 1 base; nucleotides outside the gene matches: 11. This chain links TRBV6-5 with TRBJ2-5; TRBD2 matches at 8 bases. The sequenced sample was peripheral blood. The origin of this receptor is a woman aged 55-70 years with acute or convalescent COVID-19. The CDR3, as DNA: TGTGCCACCACCCGCGGGGGGCAGGTCCAAGAGACCCAGTACTTC. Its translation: CATTRGGQVQETQYF.